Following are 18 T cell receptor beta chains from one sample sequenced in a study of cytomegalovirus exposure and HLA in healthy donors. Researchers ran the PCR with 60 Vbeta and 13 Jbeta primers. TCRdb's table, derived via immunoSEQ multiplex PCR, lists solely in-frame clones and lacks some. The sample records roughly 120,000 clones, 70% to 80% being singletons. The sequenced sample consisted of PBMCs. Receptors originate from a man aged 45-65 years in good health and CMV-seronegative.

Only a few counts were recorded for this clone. CDR3 amino acids: CASSYGGHTDTQYF. CDR3 nucleotide sequence: TGTGCCAGCAGTTACGGGGGACACACAGATACGCAGTATTTT. The chain combines TRBV6-5 with TRBJ2-3; D may be TRBD1 (6 bases). The germline V and J ends were trimmed by 2 bases and 2 bases, with 8 bases remaining between them. CDR3 length equals 14 residues. The germline gives CDR1 MNHEY, CDR2 SVGAGI.

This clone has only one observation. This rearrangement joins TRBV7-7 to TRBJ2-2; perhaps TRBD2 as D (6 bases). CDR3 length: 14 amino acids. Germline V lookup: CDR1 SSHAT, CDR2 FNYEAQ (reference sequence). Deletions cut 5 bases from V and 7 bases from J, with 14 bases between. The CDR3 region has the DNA TGTGCCAGCAGCCAGCGTGGGGGGAGCGGGGAGCTGTTTTTT. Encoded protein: CASSQRGGSGELFF.

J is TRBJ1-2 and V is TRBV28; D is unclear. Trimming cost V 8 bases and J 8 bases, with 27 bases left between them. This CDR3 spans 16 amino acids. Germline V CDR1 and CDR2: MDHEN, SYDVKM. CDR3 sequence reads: CASGTPIAQLREGYTF. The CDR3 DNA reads TGTGCCAGCGGCACCCCAATAGCTCAATTGCGAGAAGGCTACACCTTC.

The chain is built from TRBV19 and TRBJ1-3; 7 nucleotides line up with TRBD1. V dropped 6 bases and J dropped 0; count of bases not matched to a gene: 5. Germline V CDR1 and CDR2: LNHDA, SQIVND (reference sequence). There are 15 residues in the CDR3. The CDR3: CASRGQRGSGNTIYF. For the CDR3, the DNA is TGTGCCAGTAGGGGACAGAGGGGCTCTGGAAACACCATATATTTT.

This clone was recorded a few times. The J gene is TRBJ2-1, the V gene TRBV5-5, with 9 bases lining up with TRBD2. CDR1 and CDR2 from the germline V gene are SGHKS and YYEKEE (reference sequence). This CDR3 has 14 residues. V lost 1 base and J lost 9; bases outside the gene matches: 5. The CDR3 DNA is TGTGCCAGCAGCTTGAGGCGGGGGGGGTTTGAGCAGTTCTTC. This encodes CASSLRRGGFEQFF.

The CDR3 region is CASSLGQGIKIDNQPQHF. The CDR3 DNA is TGTGCCAGCAGCCTGGGACAGGGCATAAAGATCGATAATCAGCCCCAGCATTTT. The chain links TRBV4-2 to TRBJ1-5; 9 bases line up with TRBD1. Unmatched junction bases numbered 14, after V lost 4 bases and J lost 4 bases. This CDR3 has 18 amino acids. Looked up from germline, CDR1 is LGHNA and CDR2 is YNFKEQ.

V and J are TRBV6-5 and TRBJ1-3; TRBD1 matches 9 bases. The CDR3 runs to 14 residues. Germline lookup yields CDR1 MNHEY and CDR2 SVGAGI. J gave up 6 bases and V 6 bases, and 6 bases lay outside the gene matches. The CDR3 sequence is CASRQTGGENTIYF. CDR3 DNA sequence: TGTGCCAGCAGGCAGACAGGGGGAGAAAACACCATATATTTT.

DNA of the CDR3: TGTGCCAGCAGCCGAACTAGCACAGATACGCAGTATTTT. Translating gives CASSRTSTDTQYF. This chain joins TRBV7-9 and TRBJ2-3; D not resolved. CDR1 SEHNR and CDR2 FQNEAQ come from the germline V gene (reference sequence). V lost 5 bases to trimming and J lost 0 bases, with 6 bases between them. The CDR3 sequence is 13 residues long. The variable domain in full, with the rest retrieved from reference TRBV7-9 and TRBJ2-3, is DTGVSQNPRHKITKRGQNVTFRCDPISEHNRLYWYRQTLGQGPEFLTYFQNEAQLEKSRLLSDRFSAERPKGSFSTLEIQRTEQGDSAMYLCASSRTSTDTQYFGPGTRLTVL.

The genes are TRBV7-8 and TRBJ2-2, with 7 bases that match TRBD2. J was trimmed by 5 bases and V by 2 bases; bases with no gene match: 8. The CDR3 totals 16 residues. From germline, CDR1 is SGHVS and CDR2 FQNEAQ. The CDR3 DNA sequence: TGTGCCAGCAGCTTAATTTCGCAAGCGGGGACCGGGGAGCTGTTTTTT. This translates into CASSLISQAGTGELFF.

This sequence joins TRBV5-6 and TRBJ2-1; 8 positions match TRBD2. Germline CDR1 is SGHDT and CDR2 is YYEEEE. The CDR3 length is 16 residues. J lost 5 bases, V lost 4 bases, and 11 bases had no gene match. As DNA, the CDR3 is TGTGCCAGCAGCCTACTGGCGGGGGGCCTCCACAATGAGCAGTTCTTC. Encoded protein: CASSLLAGGLHNEQFF. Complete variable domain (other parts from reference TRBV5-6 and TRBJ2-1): DAGVTQSPTHLIKTRGQQVTLRCSPKSGHDTVSWYQQALGQGPQFIFQYYEEEERQRGNFPDRFSGHQFPNYSSELNVNALLLGDSALYLCASSLLAGGLHNEQFFGPGTRLTVL.

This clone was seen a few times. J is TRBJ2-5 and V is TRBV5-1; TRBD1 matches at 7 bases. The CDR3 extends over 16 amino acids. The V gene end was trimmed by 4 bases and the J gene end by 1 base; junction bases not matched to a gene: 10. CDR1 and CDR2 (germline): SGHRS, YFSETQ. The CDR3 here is CASSRDPTGLQETQYF. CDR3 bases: TGCGCCAGCAGCCGCGACCCGACAGGGCTCCAAGAGACCCAGTACTTC.

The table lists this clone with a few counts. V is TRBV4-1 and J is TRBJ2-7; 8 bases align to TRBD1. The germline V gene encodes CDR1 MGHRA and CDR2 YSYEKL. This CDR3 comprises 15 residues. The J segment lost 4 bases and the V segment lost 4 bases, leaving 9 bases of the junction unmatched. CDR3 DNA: TGCGCCAGCAGCCTCAGACAGGGGAACAGGTACGAGCAGTACTTC. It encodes CASSLRQGNRYEQYF.

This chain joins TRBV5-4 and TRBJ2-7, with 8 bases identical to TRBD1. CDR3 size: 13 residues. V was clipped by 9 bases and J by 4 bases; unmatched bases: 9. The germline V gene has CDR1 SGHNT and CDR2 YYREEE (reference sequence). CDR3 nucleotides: TGTGCCACCCATAGACAGGGGTGGTACGAGCAGTACGTC. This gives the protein CATHRQGWYEQYV.

CDR3 bases: TGTGCCACCCGCACTACAACGGATCAGCCCCAGCATTTT. This gives the protein CATRTTTDQPQHF. The chain is built from TRBV19 and TRBJ1-5; D gene ambiguous. The CDR3 spans 13 residues. Germline V gene lookup returns CDR1 LNHDA and CDR2 SQIVND (reference sequence). The V and J ends lost 10 bases and 5 bases respectively, with 15 bases between them.

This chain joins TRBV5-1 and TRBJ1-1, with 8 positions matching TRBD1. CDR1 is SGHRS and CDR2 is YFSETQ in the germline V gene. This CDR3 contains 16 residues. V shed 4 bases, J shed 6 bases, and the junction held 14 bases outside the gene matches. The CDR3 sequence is CASSPGQVGNAPEAFF. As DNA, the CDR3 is TGCGCCAGCAGCCCGGGACAGGTGGGGAATGCGCCTGAAGCTTTCTTT. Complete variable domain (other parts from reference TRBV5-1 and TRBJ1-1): KAGVTQTPRYLIKTRGQQVTLSCSPISGHRSVSWYQQTPGQGLQFLFEYFSETQRNKGNFPGRFSGRQFSNSRSEMNVSTLELGDSALYLCASSPGQVGNAPEAFFGQGTRLTVV.

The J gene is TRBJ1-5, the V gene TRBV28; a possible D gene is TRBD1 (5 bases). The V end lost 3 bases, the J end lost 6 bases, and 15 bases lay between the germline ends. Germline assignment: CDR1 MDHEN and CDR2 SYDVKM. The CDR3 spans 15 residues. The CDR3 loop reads CASSFSGQGGQPQHF. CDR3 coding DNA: TGTGCCAGCAGTTTCTCGGGTCAGGGCGGTCAGCCCCAGCATTTT.

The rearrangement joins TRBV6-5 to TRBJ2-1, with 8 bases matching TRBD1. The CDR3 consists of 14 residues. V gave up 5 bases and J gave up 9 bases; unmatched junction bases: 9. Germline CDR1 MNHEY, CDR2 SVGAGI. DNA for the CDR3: TGTGCCAGCAGTGGCCAGGGGGCGAGGGGTGAGCAGTTCTTC. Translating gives CASSGQGARGEQFF.

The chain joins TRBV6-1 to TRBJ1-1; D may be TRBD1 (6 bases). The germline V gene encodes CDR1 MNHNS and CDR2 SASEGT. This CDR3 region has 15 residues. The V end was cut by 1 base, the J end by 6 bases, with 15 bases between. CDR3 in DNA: TGTGCCAGCAGTGAAGTAGACAGGACCTCATCTGAAGCTTTCTTT. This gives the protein CASSEVDRTSSEAFF.